These T cell receptor beta chains were read from a single sample in a study of radiotherapy plus CTLA-4 blockade in lung cancer. Generated by immunoSEQ multiplex PCR, the TCRdb table keeps only in-frame clones and is missing some. The sample shows some 110,000 clones, approximately 84% of them seen only once. Source: peripheral blood, taken from a patient treated with radiotherapy plus ipilimumab. The receptors originated from a human donor with non-small cell lung cancer who had a partial response to radiotherapy plus ipilimumab. The CDR3 runs from the conserved cysteine through the conserved F or W. A D gene is named only where the DNA matches it firmly. Some rows mark clone size as missing; the rest say once, few, many or name a class of expanded clone.

size: NA; V: TRBV2; D: NA; J: TRBJ2-7; DNA: TGTGCCATAATACAGACTCGGCAGGGTAACAACGAGCAGTACTTC; CDR3: CAIIQTRQGNNEQYF
size: once; V: TRBV5-8; D: TRBD1; J: TRBJ1-1; DNA: TGTGCCAGCAGCCGCATACCGGGACAGGGGGTTGAGAACACTGAAGCTTTCTTT; CDR3: CASSRIPGQGVENTEAFF
size: NA; V: TRBV19; D: TRBD1; J: TRBJ2-7; DNA: TGTGCCAGTAATAGACAGGGGGGACACTACGAGCAGTACTTC; CDR3: CASNRQGGHYEQYF
size: NA; V: TRBV7-2; D: NA; J: TRBJ1-4; DNA: TGTGCCAGCAGTGCCATCGGTGGCAGGGCAGGTGAAAAACTGTTTTTT; CDR3: CASSAIGGRAGEKLFF
size: NA; V: TRBV5-6; D: NA; J: TRBJ1-6; DNA: TGTGCCAGCAGCTTGGCCGGGGGATACTGGATGGGGTCCCTCCACTTT; CDR3: CASSLAGGYWMGSLHF
size: NA; V: TRBV5-5; D: NA; J: TRBJ2-5; DNA: TGTGCCAGCAGCCCCTTCCAAGAGACCCAGTACTTC; CDR3: CASSPFQETQYF
size: NA; V: TRBV7-2; D: NA; J: TRBJ1-2; DNA: TGTGCCAGCAGCTTAGAAGGACAGGGCTACACCTTC; CDR3: CASSLEGQGYTF
size: NA; V: TRBV19; D: NA; J: TRBJ1-5; DNA: TGTGCCAGTAGTATAGTCGGAGACTCAAATCAGCCCCAGCATTTT; CDR3: CASSIVGDSNQPQHF
size: NA; V: TRBV12-5; D: NA; J: TRBJ1-2; DNA: TGTGCTAGTGGTACCAGCGGCGGTGGCTACACCTTC; CDR3: CASGTSGGGYTF
size: NA; V: TRBV5-4; D: TRBD2; J: TRBJ2-2; DNA: TGTGCCAGCAGCCGACTAGCGGGAGGGCAAAACACCGGGGAGCTGTTTTTT; CDR3: CASSRLAGGQNTGELFF
size: NA; V: TRBV29-1; D: TRBD1; J: TRBJ2-5; DNA: TGCAGCGTCGGGACAGGGGCCAAGGAGACCCAGTACTTC; CDR3: CSVGTGAKETQYF
size: NA; V: TRBV29-1; D: TRBD2; J: TRBJ2-5; DNA: TGCAGCGCTGGGGGGGTTAAAGAGACCCAGTACTTC; CDR3: CSAGGVKETQYF
size: NA; V: TRBV2; D: NA; J: TRBJ2-2; DNA: TGTGCCAGCAGTGAAGGACGCGGGCCCGGGGAGCTGTTTTTT; CDR3: CASSEGRGPGELFF
size: NA; V: TRBV5-4; D: TRBD1; J: TRBJ1-2; DNA: TGTGCCAGCAGCCCCTGGGACAGAAACTATGGCTACACCTTC; CDR3: CASSPWDRNYGYTF
size: NA; V: TRBV7-6; D: NA; J: TRBJ2-1; DNA: TGTGCCAGCAGCTCCTCTCGACATCACTCCTACAATGAGCAGTTCTTC; CDR3: CASSSSRHHSYNEQFF
size: many; V: TRBV28; D: NA; J: TRBJ2-7; DNA: TGTGCCAGCAGAGGGACTCCTTCCTACGAGCAGTACTTC; CDR3: CASRGTPSYEQYF
size: few; V: TRBV4-2; D: TRBD1; J: TRBJ1-2; DNA: TGTGCCAGCAGCCATGGGCCTCCAGGGGGCGACTATGGCTACACCTTC; CDR3: CASSHGPPGGDYGYTF
size: NA; V: TRBV5-6; D: TRBD1; J: TRBJ2-5; DNA: TGTGCCAGCAGCTTGGTCACAGGGGTAGGCCAAGAGACCCAGTACTTC; CDR3: CASSLVTGVGQETQYF
size: NA; V: TRBV15; D: NA; J: TRBJ1-1; DNA: TGTGCCACCAGCAGAGATCGGGGGGACATACACACTGAAGCTTTCTTT; CDR3: CATSRDRGDIHTEAFF
size: NA; V: TRBV30; D: TRBD2; J: TRBJ2-1; DNA: TGTGCCTGGAGTGCTCCGTATGGGCGAGCGGGAGGGGATAATGAGCAGTTCTTC; CDR3: CAWSAPYGRAGGDNEQFF
size: NA; V: TRBV5-1; D: TRBD1; J: TRBJ2-2; DNA: TGCGCCAGCAGCTTGGTTGGGACAGGTTATCGGGAGCTGTTTTTT; CDR3: CASSLVGTGYRELFF
size: once; V: TRBV30; D: NA; J: TRBJ1-3; DNA: TGTGCCTGGAACCTAGAGGCCCGGCCCGCTGGAAACACCATATATTTT; CDR3: CAWNLEARPAGNTIYF
size: NA; V: TRBV19; D: TRBD1; J: TRBJ1-1; DNA: TGTGCCAGTAGTGCGCTAGACAGGGGGCGCGTGAACACTGAAGCTTTCTTT; CDR3: CASSALDRGRVNTEAFF
size: NA; V: TRBV11-2; D: TRBD1; J: TRBJ2-6; DNA: TGTGCCAGCAGAAATCCGACAGGGGGATTCTCTGGGGCCAACGTCCTGACTTTC; CDR3: CASRNPTGGFSGANVLTF
size: few; V: TRBV10-3; D: NA; J: TRBJ1-2; DNA: TGTGCCATCAGTGAGTCGGCAGGATCTAACTATGGCTACACCTTC; CDR3: CAISESAGSNYGYTF
size: few; V: TRBV27; D: TRBD1; J: TRBJ2-7; DNA: TGTGCCAGCAGTTTAAGGCCCGGTCGAGGGCAGGGGGCCTACGAGCAGTACTTC; CDR3: CASSLRPGRGQGAYEQYF
size: NA; V: TRBV7-6; D: NA; J: TRBJ1-1; DNA: TGTGCCAGCAGCCCATCCCCAGGGGAGAACACTGAAGCTTTCTTT; CDR3: CASSPSPGENTEAFF
size: few; V: TRBV6-5; D: TRBD2; J: TRBJ2-1; DNA: TGTGCCAGCAGTAGGGAGGGATCGGAGGGGAATGAGCAGTTCTTC; CDR3: CASSREGSEGNEQFF
size: NA; V: TRBV9; D: TRBD2; J: TRBJ2-7; DNA: TGTGCCAGCAGCGTAGAAATTGGACTAGCGGGAAGCGAGCAGTACTTC; CDR3: CASSVEIGLAGSEQYF
size: NA; V: TRBV9; D: NA; J: TRBJ2-2; DNA: TGTGCCAGCAGTTCCTCCCGACTCTATGGGGAGCTGTTTTTT; CDR3: CASSSSRLYGELFF
size: NA; V: TRBV19; D: TRBD1; J: TRBJ2-1; DNA: TGTGCCACCGAGGGGGGAATCGGGACAGGGTATGAGCAGTTCTTC; CDR3: CATEGGIGTGYEQFF
size: NA; V: TRBV18; D: NA; J: TRBJ1-2; DNA: TGTGCCAGCTCACCAGCGTCAGCGTATGGCTACACCTTC; CDR3: CASSPASAYGYTF
size: NA; V: TRBV14; D: NA; J: TRBJ1-5; DNA: TGTGCCAGCAGCCACAGGGGATTTGATCAGCCCCAGCATTTT; CDR3: CASSHRGFDQPQHF
size: NA; V: TRBV4-2; D: NA; J: TRBJ2-5; DNA: TGTGCCAGCAGCCAAGATTACACAGGAGAAGAGACCCAGTACTTC; CDR3: CASSQDYTGEETQYF
size: NA; V: TRBV7-9; D: NA; J: TRBJ1-2; DNA: TGTGCCAGCAGCTTAGGGCAGGGTTTTTATGGCTACACCTTC; CDR3: CASSLGQGFYGYTF
size: NA; V: TRBV5-1; D: NA; J: TRBJ2-5; DNA: TGCGCCAGCCAGGGCTGGGAGACCCAGTACTTC; CDR3: CASQGWETQYF
size: NA; V: TRBV10-3; D: TRBD2; J: TRBJ2-7; DNA: TGTGCCATCAGTGAGTCTCCTAGCGGGAGTCTGTACGAGCAGTACTTC; CDR3: CAISESPSGSLYEQYF
size: NA; V: TRBV14; D: NA; J: TRBJ2-3; DNA: TGTGCCAGCAGCCGCGGAGGGCCTTCAGATACGCAGTATTTT; CDR3: CASSRGGPSDTQYF
size: once; V: TRBV5-1; D: NA; J: TRBJ2-7; DNA: TGCGCCAGCAGCTTGACAGGTCCCTACGAGCAGTACTTC; CDR3: CASSLTGPYEQYF
size: NA; V: TRBV30; D: NA; J: TRBJ1-4; DNA: TGTGCCTGGAGCAAGAGAACAACTAATGAAAAACTGTTTTTT; CDR3: CAWSKRTTNEKLFF
size: NA; V: TRBV6-5; D: NA; J: TRBJ1-2; DNA: TGTGCCAGCAGTTACTCGCAGGGAAACTATGGCTACACCTTC; CDR3: CASSYSQGNYGYTF
size: NA; V: TRBV18; D: NA; J: TRBJ1-1; DNA: TGTGCCAGCTCACCCAGCGCCCAGGGGAACACTGAAGCTTTCTTT; CDR3: CASSPSAQGNTEAFF
size: few; V: TRBV5-5; D: TRBD1; J: TRBJ1-5; DNA: TGTGCCAGCAGCTCGACAGGGGATGGGCCCCAGCATTTT; CDR3: CASSSTGDGPQHF
size: NA; V: TRBV5-1; D: TRBD2; J: TRBJ2-3; DNA: TGCGCCAGCAGGGGTGGCGGGAGGGCCTCAGATACGCAGTATTTT; CDR3: CASRGGGRASDTQYF
size: NA; V: TRBV28; D: NA; J: TRBJ2-1; DNA: TGTGCCAGCACCCTACCGTCTGGCAATGAGCAGTTCTTC; CDR3: CASTLPSGNEQFF
size: once; V: TRBV28; D: TRBD2; J: TRBJ2-1; DNA: TGTGCCAGCAAGAATCGACTAGCGGGAGTGCACAATGAGCAGTTCTTC; CDR3: CASKNRLAGVHNEQFF
size: NA; V: TRBV28; D: NA; J: TRBJ2-1; DNA: TGTGCCAGCAGTTTTCGTTCTGAGCAGTTCTTC; CDR3: CASSFRSEQFF
size: NA; V: TRBV19; D: NA; J: TRBJ2-6; DNA: TGTGCCAGTAGTGTGGTCAGGGGCTCTGGGGCCAACGTCCTGACTTTC; CDR3: CASSVVRGSGANVLTF
size: NA; V: TRBV7-8; D: TRBD2; J: TRBJ2-7; DNA: TGTGCCAGCGCCCCAGTTGCCCCCGGGACTAGCGGAGCTTACGAGCAGTACTTC; CDR3: CASAPVAPGTSGAYEQYF
size: NA; V: TRBV7-2; D: NA; J: TRBJ1-4; DNA: TGTGCCAGCAGCTTGACACGAACAAGCAATGAAAAACTGTTTTTT; CDR3: CASSLTRTSNEKLFF
size: NA; V: TRBV6-1; D: NA; J: TRBJ2-4; DNA: TGTGCCAGCAGTGAATCCGACTTAGGGGCCATAGCCAAAAACATTCAGTACTTC; CDR3: CASSESDLGAIAKNIQYF
size: NA; V: TRBV7-9; D: TRBD1; J: TRBJ1-2; DNA: TGTGCCAGCAGCTTAGACCAGGGGGCCCATGGCTACACCTTC; CDR3: CASSLDQGAHGYTF
size: NA; V: TRBV14; D: NA; J: TRBJ2-3; DNA: TGTGCCAGCAGCCCCCCGCGATCGGGCACAGATACGCAGTATTTT; CDR3: CASSPPRSGTDTQYF